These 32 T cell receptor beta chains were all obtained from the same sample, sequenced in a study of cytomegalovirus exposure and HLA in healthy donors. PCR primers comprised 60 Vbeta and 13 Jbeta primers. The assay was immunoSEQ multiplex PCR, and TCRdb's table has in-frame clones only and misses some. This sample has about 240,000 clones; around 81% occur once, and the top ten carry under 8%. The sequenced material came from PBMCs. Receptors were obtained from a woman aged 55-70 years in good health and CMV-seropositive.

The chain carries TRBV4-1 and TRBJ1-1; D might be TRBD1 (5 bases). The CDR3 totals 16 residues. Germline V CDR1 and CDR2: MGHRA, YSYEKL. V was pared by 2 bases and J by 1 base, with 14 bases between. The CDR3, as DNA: TGCGCCAGCAGCCAACCAGGGCGCAGCCGGAACACTGAAGCTTTCTTT. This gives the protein CASSQPGRSRNTEAFF.

CDR3 DNA sequence: TGTGCCAGCAGCGTCACCCGGGTGAACACTGAAGCTTTCTTT. As protein: CASSVTRVNTEAFF. The chain uses TRBV7-3 and TRBJ1-1; D remains ambiguous. CDR1 is SGHTA and CDR2 is FQGTGA in the germline V gene. CDR3 length: 14 amino acids. The V end lost 5 bases, the J end lost 0 bases, and 10 bases lay between the germline ends.

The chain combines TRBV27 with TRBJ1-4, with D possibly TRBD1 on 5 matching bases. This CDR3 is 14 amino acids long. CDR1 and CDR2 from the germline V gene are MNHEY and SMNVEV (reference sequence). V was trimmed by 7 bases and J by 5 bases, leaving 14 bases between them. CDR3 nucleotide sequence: TGTGCCAGCACCCGGGGGGGACGCAATGAAAAACTGTTTTTT. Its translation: CASTRGGRNEKLFF.

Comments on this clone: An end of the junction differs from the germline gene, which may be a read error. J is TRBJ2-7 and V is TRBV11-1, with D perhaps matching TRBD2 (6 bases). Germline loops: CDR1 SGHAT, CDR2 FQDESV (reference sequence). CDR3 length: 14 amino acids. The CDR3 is CASSFKEGRSSILF. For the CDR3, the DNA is TGTGCCAGCAGCTTCAAGGAGGGCCGAAGCTCCATACTCTTC.

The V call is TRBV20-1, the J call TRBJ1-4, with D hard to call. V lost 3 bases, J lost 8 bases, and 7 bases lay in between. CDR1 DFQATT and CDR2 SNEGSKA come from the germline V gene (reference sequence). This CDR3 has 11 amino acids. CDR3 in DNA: TGCAGTGCTAGCCTGGGCGAAAAACTGTTTTTT. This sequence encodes CSASLGEKLFF.

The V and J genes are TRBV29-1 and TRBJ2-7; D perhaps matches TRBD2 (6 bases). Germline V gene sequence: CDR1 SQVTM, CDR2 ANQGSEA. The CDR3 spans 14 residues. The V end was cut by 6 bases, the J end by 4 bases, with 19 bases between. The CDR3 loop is CSVHDRDWGYEQYF. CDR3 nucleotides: TGCAGCGTCCACGATAGGGACTGGGGTTACGAGCAGTACTTC.

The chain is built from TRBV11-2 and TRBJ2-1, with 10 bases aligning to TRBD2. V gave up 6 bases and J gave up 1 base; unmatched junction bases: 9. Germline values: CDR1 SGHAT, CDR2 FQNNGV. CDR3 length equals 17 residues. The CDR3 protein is CASSNPPSGSSYNEQFF. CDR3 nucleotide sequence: TGTGCCAGCAGTAACCCACCTAGCGGGAGTTCCTACAATGAGCAGTTCTTC.

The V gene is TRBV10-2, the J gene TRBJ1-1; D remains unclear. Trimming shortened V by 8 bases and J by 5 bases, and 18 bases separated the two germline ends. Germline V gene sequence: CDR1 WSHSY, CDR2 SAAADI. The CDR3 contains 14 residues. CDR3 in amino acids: CASAEPGLSTEAFF. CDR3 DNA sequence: TGCGCCAGCGCGGAACCCGGACTTTCTACTGAAGCTTTCTTT.

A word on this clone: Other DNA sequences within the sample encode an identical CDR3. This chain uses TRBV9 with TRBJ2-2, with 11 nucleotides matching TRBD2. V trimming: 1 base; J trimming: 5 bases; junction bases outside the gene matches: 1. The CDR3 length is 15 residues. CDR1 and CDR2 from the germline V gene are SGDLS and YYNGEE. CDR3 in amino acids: CASSVLAGGTGELFF. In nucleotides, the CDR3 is TGTGCCAGCAGCGTACTAGCGGGAGGAACCGGGGAGCTGTTTTTT. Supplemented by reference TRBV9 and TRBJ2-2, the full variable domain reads DSGVTQTPKHLITATGQRVTLRCSPRSGDLSVYWYQQSLDQGLQFLIQYYNGEERAKGNILERFSAQQFPDLHSELNLSSLELGDSALYFCASSVLAGGTGELFFGEGSRLTVL.

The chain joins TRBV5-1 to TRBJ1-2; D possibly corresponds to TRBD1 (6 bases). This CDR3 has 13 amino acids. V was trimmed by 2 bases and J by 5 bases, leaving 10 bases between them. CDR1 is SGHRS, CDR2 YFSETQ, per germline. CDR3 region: CASSLGDIYGYTF. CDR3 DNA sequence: TGCGCCAGCAGCTTAGGGGACATATATGGCTACACCTTC.

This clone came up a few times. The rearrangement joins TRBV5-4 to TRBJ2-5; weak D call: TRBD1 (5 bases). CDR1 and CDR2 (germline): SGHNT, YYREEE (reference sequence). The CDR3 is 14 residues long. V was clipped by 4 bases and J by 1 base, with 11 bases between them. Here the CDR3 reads CASSSRVAQETQYF. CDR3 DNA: TGTGCCAGCAGCAGCAGGGTGGCCCAAGAGACCCAGTACTTC.

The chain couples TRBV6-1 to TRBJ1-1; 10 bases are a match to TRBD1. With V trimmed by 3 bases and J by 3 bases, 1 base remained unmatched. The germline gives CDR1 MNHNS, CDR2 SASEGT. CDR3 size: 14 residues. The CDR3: CASSEGTGDTEAFF. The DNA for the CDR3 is TGTGCCAGCAGTGAGGGGACAGGGGACACTGAAGCTTTCTTT.

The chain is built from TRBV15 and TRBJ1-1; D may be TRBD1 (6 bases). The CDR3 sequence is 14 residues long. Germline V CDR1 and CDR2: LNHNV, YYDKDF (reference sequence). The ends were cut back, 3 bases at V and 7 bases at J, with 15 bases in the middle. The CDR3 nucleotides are TGTGCCACCAGCAGGGTATTGGGGGCGGGTGAAGCTTTCTTT. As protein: CATSRVLGAGEAFF.

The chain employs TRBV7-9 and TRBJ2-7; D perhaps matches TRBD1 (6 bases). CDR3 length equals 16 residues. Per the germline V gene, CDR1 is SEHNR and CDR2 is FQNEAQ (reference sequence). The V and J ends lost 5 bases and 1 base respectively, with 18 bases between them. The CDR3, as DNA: TGTGCCAGCAGCGATCCCGGGACAACCTTTTCCTACGAGCAGTACTTC. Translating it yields CASSDPGTTFSYEQYF.

The CDR3 region is CASSLSGLKNTEAFF. The CDR3 DNA reads TGTGCCAGCAGTCTGTCGGGACTGAAGAACACTGAAGCTTTCTTT. The V gene is TRBV27, the J gene TRBJ1-1; maybe TRBD1 (5 bases). The V end lost 5 bases, the J end lost 1 base, and 14 bases lay between the germline ends. The CDR3 length is 15 residues. Germline CDR1 reads MNHEY; CDR2 reads SMNVEV (reference sequence).

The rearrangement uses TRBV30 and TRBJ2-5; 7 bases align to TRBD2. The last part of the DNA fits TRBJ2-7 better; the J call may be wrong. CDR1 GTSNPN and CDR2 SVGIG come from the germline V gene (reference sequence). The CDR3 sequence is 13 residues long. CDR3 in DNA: TGTGCCTGGGATGGGGCGGGAGCTTACGAGCAGTACTTC. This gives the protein CAWDGAGAYEQYF.

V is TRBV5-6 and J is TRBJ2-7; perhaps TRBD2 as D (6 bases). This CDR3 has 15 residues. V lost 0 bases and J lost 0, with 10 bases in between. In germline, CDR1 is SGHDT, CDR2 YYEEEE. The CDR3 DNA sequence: TGTGCCAGCAGCTTGGTGGGGGGAAACTCCTACGAGCAGTACTTC. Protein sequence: CASSLVGGNSYEQYF.

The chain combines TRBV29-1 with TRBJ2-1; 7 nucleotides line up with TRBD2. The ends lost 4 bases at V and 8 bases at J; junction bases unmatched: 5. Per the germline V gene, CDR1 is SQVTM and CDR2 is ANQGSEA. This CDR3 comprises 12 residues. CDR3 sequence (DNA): TGCAGCGTTGGGCAGCGGGGCGATGAGCAGTTCTTC. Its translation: CSVGQRGDEQFF.

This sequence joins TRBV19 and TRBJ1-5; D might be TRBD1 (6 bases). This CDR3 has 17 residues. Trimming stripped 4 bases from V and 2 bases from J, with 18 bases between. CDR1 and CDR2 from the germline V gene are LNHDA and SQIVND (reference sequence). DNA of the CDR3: TGTGCCAGTAGTACAAAGACAGGTCAGAGGGGCAATCAGCCCCAGCATTTT. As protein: CASSTKTGQRGNQPQHF.

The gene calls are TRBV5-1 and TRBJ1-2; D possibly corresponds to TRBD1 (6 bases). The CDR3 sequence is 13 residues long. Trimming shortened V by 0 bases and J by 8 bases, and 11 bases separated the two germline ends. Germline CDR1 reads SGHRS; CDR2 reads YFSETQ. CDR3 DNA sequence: TGCGCCAGCAGCTTGGGGCCAGGGGAAGGCTACACCTTC. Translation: CASSLGPGEGYTF. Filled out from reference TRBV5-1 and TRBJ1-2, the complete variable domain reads KAGVTQTPRYLIKTRGQQVTLSCSPISGHRSVSWYQQTPGQGLQFLFEYFSETQRNKGNFPGRFSGRQFSNSRSEMNVSTLELGDSALYLCASSLGPGEGYTFGSGTRLTVV.

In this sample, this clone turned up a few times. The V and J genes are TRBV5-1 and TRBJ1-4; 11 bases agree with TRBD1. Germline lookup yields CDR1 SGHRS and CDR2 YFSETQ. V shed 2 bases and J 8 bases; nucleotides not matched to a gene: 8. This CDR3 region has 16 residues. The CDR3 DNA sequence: TGCGCCAGCAGCTTTGGGACAGGGGGTGCAGTAGAAAAACTGTTTTTT. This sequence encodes CASSFGTGGAVEKLFF.

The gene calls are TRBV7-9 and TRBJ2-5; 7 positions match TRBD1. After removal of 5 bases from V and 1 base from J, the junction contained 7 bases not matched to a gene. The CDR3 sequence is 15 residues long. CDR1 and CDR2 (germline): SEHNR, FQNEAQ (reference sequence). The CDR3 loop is CASSGTDTTQETQYF. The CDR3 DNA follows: TGTGCCAGCAGCGGGACAGATACAACCCAAGAGACCCAGTACTTC. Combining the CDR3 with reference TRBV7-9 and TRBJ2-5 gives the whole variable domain DTGVSQNPRHKITKRGQNVTFRCDPISEHNRLYWYRQTLGQGPEFLTYFQNEAQLEKSRLLSDRFSAERPKGSFSTLEIQRTEQGDSAMYLCASSGTDTTQETQYFGPGTRLLVL.

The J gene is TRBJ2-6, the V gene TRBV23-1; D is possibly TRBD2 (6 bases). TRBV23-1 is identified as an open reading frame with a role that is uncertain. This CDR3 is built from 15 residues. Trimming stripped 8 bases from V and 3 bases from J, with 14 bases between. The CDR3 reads CASWLRGGGANVLTF. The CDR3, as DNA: TGCGCCAGCTGGTTGAGGGGAGGTGGGGCCAACGTCCTGACTTTC.

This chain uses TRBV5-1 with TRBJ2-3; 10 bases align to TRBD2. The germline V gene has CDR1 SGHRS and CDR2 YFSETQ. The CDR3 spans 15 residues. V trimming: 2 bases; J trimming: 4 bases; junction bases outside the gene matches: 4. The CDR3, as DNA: TGCGCCAGCAGCTTTAGCGGGAGGAGTGCAGATACGCAGTATTTT. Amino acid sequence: CASSFSGRSADTQYF.

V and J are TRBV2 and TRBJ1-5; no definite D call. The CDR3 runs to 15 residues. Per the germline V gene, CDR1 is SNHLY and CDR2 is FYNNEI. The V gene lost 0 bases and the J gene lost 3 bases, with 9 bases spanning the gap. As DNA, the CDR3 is TGTGCCAGCAGTGAAGCGATGGACTACAATCAGCCCCAGCATTTT. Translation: CASSEAMDYNQPQHF.

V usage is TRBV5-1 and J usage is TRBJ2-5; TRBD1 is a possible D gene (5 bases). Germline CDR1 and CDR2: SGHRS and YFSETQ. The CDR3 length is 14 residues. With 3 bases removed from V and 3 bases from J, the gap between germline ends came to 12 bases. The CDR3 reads CASSWTPSEETQYF. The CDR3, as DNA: TGCGCCAGCAGCTGGACACCTTCAGAAGAGACCCAGTACTTC.

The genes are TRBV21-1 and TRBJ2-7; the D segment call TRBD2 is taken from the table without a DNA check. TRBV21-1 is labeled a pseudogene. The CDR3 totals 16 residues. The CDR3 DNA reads TGTGCCAGCAGCAAAGCGGGGTCTAGCGCAGGGTACGAGCAGTACTTC. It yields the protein CASSKAGSSAGYEQYF.

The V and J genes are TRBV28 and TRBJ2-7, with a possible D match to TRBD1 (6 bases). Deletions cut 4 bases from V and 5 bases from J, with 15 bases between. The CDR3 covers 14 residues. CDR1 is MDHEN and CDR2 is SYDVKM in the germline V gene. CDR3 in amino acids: CASSWVSGAHEQYF. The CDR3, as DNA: TGTGCCAGCAGTTGGGTATCAGGGGCCCACGAGCAGTACTTC. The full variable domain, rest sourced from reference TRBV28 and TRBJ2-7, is DVKVTQSSRYLVKRTGEKVFLECVQDMDHENMFWYRQDPGLGLRLIYFSYDVKMKEKGDIPEGYSVSREKKERFSLILESASTNQTSMYLCASSWVSGAHEQYFGPGTRLTVT.

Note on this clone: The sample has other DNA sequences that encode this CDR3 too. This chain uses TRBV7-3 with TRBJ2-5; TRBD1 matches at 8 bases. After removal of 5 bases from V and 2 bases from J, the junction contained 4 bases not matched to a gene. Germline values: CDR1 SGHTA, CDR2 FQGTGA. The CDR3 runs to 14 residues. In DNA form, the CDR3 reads TGTGCCAGCAGCCCTGGGACAGGACAAGAGACCCAGTACTTC. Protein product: CASSPGTGQETQYF. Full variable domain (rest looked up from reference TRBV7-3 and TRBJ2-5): GAGVSQTPSNKVTEKGKYVELRCDPISGHTALYWYRQSLGQGPEFLIYFQGTGAADDSGLPNDRFFAVRPEGSVSTLKIQRTERGDSAVYLCASSPGTGQETQYFGPGTRLLVL.

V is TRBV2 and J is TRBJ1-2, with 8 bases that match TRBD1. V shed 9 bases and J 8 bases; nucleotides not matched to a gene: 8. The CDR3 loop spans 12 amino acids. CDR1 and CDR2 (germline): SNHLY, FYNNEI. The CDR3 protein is CASTTGEEGYTF. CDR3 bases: TGTGCCAGTACGACAGGGGAGGAGGGCTACACCTTC.

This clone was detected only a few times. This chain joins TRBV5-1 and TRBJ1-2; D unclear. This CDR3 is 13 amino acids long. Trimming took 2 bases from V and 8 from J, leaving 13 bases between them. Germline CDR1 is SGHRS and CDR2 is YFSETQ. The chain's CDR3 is CASSLTPQQGYTF. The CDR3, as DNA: TGCGCCAGCAGCTTAACCCCTCAACAAGGCTACACCTTC.

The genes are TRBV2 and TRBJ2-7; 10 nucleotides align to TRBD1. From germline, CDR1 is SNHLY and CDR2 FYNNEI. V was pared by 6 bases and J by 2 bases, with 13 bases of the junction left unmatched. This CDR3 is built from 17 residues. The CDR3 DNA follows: TGTGCCAGCAGGGGGGGGGACAGGGGCGATATTACCTACGAGCAGTACTTC. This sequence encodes CASRGGDRGDITYEQYF.